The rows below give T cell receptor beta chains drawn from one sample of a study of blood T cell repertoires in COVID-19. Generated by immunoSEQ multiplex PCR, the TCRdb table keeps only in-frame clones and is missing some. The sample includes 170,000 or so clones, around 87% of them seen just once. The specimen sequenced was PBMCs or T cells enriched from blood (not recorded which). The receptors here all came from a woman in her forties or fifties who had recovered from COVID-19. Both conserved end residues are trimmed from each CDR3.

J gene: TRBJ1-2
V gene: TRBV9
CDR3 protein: ASSNKAGMVYGYT

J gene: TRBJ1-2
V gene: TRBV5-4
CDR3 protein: ASSAPYSYYGYT

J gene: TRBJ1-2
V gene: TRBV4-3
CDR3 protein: ASSQDTYSGYT

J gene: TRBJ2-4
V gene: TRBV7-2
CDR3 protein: ASSPDRAVQY

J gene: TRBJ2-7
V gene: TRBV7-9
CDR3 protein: ASSSQGLAFHEQY

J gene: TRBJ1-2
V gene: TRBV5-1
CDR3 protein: ASSRTANYGYT

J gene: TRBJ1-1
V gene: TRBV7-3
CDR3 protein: ASSPGVAAEAF

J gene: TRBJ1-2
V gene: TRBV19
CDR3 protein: ASSIESGNYGYT

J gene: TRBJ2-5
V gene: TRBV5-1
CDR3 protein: ASSDSGAPEETQY

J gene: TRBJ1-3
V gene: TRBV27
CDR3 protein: ASSRGVGGNTIY

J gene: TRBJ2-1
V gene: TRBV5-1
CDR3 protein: ASSLRITSGVSDEQF

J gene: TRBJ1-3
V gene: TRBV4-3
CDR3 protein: ASSQDTGYGNTIY

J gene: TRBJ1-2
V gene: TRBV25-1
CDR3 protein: ASSGPRGWGSGYT

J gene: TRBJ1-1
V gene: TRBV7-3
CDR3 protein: ASSPTGSEAF

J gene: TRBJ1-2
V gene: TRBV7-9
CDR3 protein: ASSPDRGGYYGYT

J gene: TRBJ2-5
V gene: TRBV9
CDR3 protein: ASSVGGWAGQETQY

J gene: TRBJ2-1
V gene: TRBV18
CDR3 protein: ASSLSGGSSYNEQF

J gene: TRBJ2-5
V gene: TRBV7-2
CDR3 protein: ASSLGPTEETQY

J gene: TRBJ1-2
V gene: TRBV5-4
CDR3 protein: ASTITGTGDGYT

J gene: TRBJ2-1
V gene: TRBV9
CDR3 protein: ASSAGAGGAYNEQF

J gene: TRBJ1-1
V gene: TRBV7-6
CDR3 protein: ASSPWTGNTEAF

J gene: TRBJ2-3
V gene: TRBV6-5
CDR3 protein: ASNPRRGHTDTQY

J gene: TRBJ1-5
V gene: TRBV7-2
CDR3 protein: ASSSGGSQPQH

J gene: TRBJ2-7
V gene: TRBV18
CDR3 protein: ASSRDSAYEQY

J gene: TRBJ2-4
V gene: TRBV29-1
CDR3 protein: SVEGGQPLAKNIQY

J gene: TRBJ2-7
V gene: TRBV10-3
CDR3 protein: AISQGNYEQY

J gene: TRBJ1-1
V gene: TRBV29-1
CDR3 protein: SVEDLLLGGGFTEAF

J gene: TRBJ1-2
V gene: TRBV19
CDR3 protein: ASSIPGPFALAYGYT

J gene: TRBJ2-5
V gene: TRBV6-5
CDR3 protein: ASAALAGGETQY

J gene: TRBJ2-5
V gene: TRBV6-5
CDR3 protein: ASSYGAGVAQETQY

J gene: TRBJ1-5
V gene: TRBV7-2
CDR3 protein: ASSFRDSLRQSNQPQH

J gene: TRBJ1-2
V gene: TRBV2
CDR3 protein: ASSGGQGAPGYT

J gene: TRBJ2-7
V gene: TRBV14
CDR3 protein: ASSQDKGLSYEQY

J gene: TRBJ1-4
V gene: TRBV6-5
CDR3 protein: ARKWAGRGEKLF

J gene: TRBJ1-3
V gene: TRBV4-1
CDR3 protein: ASSQEVRVSGNTIY

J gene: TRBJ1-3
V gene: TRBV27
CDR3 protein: ASSPSDGRSDGNTIY

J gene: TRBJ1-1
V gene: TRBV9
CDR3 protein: ASSTALNTEAF

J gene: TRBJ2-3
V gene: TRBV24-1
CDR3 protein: ATSDPILLGQSRTDTQY

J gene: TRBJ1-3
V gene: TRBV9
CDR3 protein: ASSETGGFSGNTIY

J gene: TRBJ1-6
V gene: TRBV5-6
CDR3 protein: ASSFSGNSPLH

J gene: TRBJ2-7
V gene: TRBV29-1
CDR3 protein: SVVTGYSYEQY

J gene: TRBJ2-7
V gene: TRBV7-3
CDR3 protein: ASSYGTGAPYEQY

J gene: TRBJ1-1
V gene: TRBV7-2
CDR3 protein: ASSANRVTEAF

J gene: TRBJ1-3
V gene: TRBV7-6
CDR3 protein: ASSSEYRTGNTIY

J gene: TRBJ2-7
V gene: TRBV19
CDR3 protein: ASSTQGTSTYEQY

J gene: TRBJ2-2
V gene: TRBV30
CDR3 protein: AGDRDNTGELF